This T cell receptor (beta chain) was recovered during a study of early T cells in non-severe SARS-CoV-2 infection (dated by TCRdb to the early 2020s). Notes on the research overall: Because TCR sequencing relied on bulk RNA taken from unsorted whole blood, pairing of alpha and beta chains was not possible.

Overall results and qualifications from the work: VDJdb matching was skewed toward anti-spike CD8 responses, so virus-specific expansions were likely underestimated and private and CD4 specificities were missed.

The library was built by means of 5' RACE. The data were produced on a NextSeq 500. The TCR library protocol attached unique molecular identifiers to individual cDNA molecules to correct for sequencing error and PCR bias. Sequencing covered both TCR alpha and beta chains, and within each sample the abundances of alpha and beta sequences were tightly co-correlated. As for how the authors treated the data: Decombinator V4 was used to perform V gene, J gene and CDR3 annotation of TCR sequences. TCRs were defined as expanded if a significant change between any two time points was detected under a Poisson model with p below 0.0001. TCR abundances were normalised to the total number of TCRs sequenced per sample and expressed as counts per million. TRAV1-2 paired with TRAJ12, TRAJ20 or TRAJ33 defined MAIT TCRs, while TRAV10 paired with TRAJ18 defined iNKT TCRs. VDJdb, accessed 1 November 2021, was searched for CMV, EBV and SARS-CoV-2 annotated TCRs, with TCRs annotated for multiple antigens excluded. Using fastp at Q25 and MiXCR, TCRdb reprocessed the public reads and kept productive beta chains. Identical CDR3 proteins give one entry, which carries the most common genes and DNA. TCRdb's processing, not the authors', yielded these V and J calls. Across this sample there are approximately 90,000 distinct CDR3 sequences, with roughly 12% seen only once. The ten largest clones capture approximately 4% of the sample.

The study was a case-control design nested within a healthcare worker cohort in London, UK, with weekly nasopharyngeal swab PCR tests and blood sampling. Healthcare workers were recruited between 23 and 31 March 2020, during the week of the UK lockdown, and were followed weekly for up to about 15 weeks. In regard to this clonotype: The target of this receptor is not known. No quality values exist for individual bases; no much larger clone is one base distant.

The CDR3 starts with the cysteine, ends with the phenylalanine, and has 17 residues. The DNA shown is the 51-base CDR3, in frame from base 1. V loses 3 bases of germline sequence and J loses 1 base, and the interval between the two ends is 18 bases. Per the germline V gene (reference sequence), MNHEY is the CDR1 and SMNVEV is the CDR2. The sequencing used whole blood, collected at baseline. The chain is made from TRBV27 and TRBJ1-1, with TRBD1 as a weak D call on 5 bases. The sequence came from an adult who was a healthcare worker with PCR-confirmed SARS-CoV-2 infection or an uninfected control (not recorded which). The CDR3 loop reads CASSFLPMGGKNTEAFF. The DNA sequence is TGTGCCAGCAGTTTCCTCCCTATGGGGGGAAAGAACACTGAAGCTTTCTTT.